Shown below are 29 T cell receptor beta chains from a single sample sequenced in a study of T cell responses to AZD1222 COVID-19 vaccine. Produced via immunoSEQ multiplex PCR; TCRdb's table is partial and in-frame only. The table records 110,000 to 150,000 clones, roughly 90% of them present only once. Material: peripheral blood, obtained 28 days after the second AZD1222 dose. These receptor sequences come from an adult who received the AZD1222 COVID-19 vaccine.

The chain uses TRBV6-5 and TRBJ1-6; 8 bases match TRBD1. This CDR3 is built from 14 residues. Losses at the gene ends were 5 bases for V and 10 bases for J; bases not matched to a gene: 7. Germline V CDR1 and CDR2: MNHEY, SVGAGI. CDR3: CASSRTGRGSPLHF. CDR3 sequence (DNA): TGTGCCAGCAGTCGGACAGGGAGAGGGTCACCCCTCCACTTT.

This sequence joins TRBV3-1 (or the pseudogene TRBV3-2) and TRBJ2-1; a weak D match, TRBD2 (6 bases). Germline loops: CDR1 LGHDT, CDR2 YNNKEL (reference sequence). The V end lost 3 bases, the J end lost 4 bases, and 10 bases lay between the germline ends. This CDR3 contains 14 residues. In nucleotides, the CDR3 is TGTGCCAGCAGCCACGGCGGGGAATACAATGAGCAGTTCTTC. It yields the protein CASSHGGEYNEQFF.

This chain joins TRBV6-2 or TRBV6-3 and TRBJ1-2, with a possible D match to TRBD1 (6 bases). The V end was cut by 0 bases, the J end by 3 bases, with 8 bases between. The CDR3 length is 14 residues. Germline V gene lookup returns CDR1 MNHEY and CDR2 SVGEGT. Here the CDR3 DNA reads TGTGCCAGCAGTTACTCTGCAGGGGACTATGGCTACACCTTC. This codes for CASSYSAGDYGYTF.

The chain carries TRBV3-1 (or the pseudogene TRBV3-2) and TRBJ1-4; a weak D match, TRBD1 (5 bases). V lost 4 bases to trimming and J lost 4 bases, with 13 bases between them. Germline V gene lookup returns CDR1 LGHDT and CDR2 YNNKEL (reference sequence). This CDR3 region has 15 residues. CDR3: CASSPSGTVNEKLFF. The CDR3 coding sequence is TGTGCCAGCAGCCCGTCGGGGACGGTTAATGAAAAACTGTTTTTT.

The CDR3 bases are TGTGCCAGCAGCTTCACCCAGGGTCCCCAGCATTTT. Residues: CASSFTQGPQHF. V and J are TRBV7-2 and TRBJ1-5; D is perhaps TRBD1 (5 bases). The germline V gene encodes CDR1 SGHTA and CDR2 FQGNSA. V lost 3 bases and J 10 bases, leaving 10 bases between the germline ends. The CDR3 sequence is 12 residues long.

The rearrangement uses TRBV6-2 or TRBV6-3 and TRBJ1-6; 10 bases align to TRBD1. Germline CDR1 reads MNHEY; CDR2 reads SVGEGT. V gave up 6 bases and J gave up 8 bases; unmatched junction bases: 1. CDR3 length: 13 residues. The CDR3 sequence: CASSGQGDSPLHF. DNA of the CDR3: TGTGCCAGCAGCGGACAGGGGGATTCACCCCTCCACTTT.

The V gene is TRBV10-3, the J gene TRBJ2-5; a weak D match, TRBD1 (7 bases). Trimming removed 0 bases at V and 5 bases at J, with 10 bases between. Germline V CDR1 and CDR2: ENHRY, SYGVKD. The CDR3 sequence is 14 residues long. The CDR3 region has the DNA TGTGCCATCAGTGAGTCGGCAGGGGGGGAGACCCAGTACTTC. Translation: CAISESAGGETQYF.

V is TRBV19 and J is TRBJ2-2; 11 positions match TRBD1. V lost 4 bases, J lost 6 bases, and 7 bases stayed unmatched. In germline, CDR1 is LNHDA, CDR2 SQIVND (reference sequence). There are 16 residues in the CDR3. In DNA form, the CDR3 reads TGTGCCAGTAGTACCCGTCCGGGACAGGGGGCCGGGGAGCTGTTTTTT. Protein product: CASSTRPGQGAGELFF. Combining the CDR3 with reference TRBV19 and TRBJ2-2 gives the whole variable domain DGGITQSPKYLFRKEGQNVTLSCEQNLNHDAMYWYRQDPGQGLRLIYYSQIVNDFQKGDIAEGYSVSREKKESFPLTVTSAQKNPTAFYLCASSTRPGQGAGELFFGEGSRLTVL.

CDR3 sequence reads: CASRGVLSTGELFF. CDR3 sequence (DNA): TGTGCCAGCAGGGGGGTCCTCAGCACCGGGGAGCTGTTTTTT. V gene TRBV28 combines with J gene TRBJ2-2, with D perhaps TRBD1 or TRBD2 (5 bases each). V was cut by 6 bases and J by 4 bases, with 12 bases left in between. Germline V gene sequence: CDR1 MDHEN, CDR2 SYDVKM. The CDR3 runs to 14 residues.

The chain uses TRBV6-5 and TRBJ1-3; possibly TRBD1 for D (6 bases). V was shortened by 0 bases and J by 4 bases, with 10 bases between the two germline ends. Germline CDR1 MNHEY, CDR2 SVGAGI. This CDR3 is 15 amino acids long. As DNA, the CDR3 is TGTGCCAGCAGTTACTCGGGGGGGACAGGAAACACCATATATTTT. Its translation is CASSYSGGTGNTIYF.

This clone occurred once. CDR3 sequence: CASSPRDTMNTEAFF. DNA of the CDR3: TGTGCCAGCTCACCACGGGACACCATGAACACTGAAGCTTTCTTT. The chain uses TRBV18 and TRBJ1-1, with D possibly being TRBD1 (6 bases). V shed 1 base and J shed 0 bases, with 9 bases lying between them. This CDR3 spans 15 amino acids. Germline lookup yields CDR1 KGHSH and CDR2 LQKENI.

This sequence joins TRBV25-1 and TRBJ2-7; 8 bases are shared with TRBD1. The CDR3 spans 14 residues. V dropped 2 bases and J dropped 3; count of bases not matched to a gene: 3. Germline V gene lookup returns CDR1 MGHDK and CDR2 SYGVNS. The CDR3 reads CASSEAGGIYEQYF. The DNA of the CDR3 is TGTGCCAGCAGTGAAGCAGGGGGCATCTACGAGCAGTACTTC.

This chain joins TRBV29-1 and TRBJ1-2; possibly TRBD1 for D (5 bases). This CDR3 has 13 residues. Germline V lookup: CDR1 SQVTM, CDR2 ANQGSEA. The germline V and J ends were trimmed by 7 bases and 1 base, with 13 bases remaining between them. As DNA, the CDR3 is TGCAGCGCCGGGACCGATTTTAACTATGGCTACACCTTC. Translation gives CSAGTDFNYGYTF.

The table lists this clone with a few counts. V is TRBV30 and J is TRBJ2-2; 9 bases line up with TRBD2. CDR1 GTSNPN and CDR2 SVGIG come from the germline V gene (reference sequence). The CDR3 extends over 15 amino acids. Unmatched junction bases numbered 6, after V lost 6 bases and J lost 1 base. In DNA form, the CDR3 reads TGTGCCTGCCTTAGCGGGAGTGTGAACACCGGGGAGCTGTTTTTT. Its protein product is CACLSGSVNTGELFF.

The chain carries TRBV27 and TRBJ1-5; no firm D call. CDR3 length: 12 residues. The V gene's germline CDR1 is MNHEY and CDR2 SMNVEV (reference sequence). Trimming stripped 3 bases from V and 6 bases from J, with 6 bases between. The CDR3, as DNA: TGTGCCAGCAGTTTCATCGGTCAGCCCCAGCATTTT. It specifies CASSFIGQPQHF.

The chain recombines TRBV19 with TRBJ1-2; D might be TRBD1 (6 bases). Germline CDR1 reads LNHDA; CDR2 reads SQIVND (reference sequence). The V end lost 5 bases, the J end lost 8 bases, and 12 bases lay between the germline ends. The CDR3 consists of 12 residues. CDR3 in amino acids: CASSERQDGYTF. The CDR3 bases are TGTGCCAGTAGTGAGCGACAGGACGGCTACACCTTC.

There are a few counts of this clone. The CDR3 sequence is CASSQVVTGTDTQYF. The CDR3 coding sequence is TGTGCCAGCAGCCAAGTTGTGACGGGCACAGATACGCAGTATTTT. The genes are TRBV3-1 (or the pseudogene TRBV3-2) and TRBJ2-3, with D uncertain. Germline CDR1 is LGHDT and CDR2 is YNNKEL (reference sequence). Trimming cost V 1 base and J 1 base, with 9 bases left between them. The length of the CDR3 is 15 residues.

V is TRBV3-1 (or the pseudogene TRBV3-2) and J is TRBJ1-2, with D uncertain. The V end lost 1 base, the J end lost 3 bases, and 12 bases lay between the germline ends. This CDR3 has 15 amino acids. Germline CDR1 LGHDT, CDR2 YNNKEL (reference sequence). CDR3 in amino acids: CASSQGGRRDYGYTF. The CDR3 DNA is TGTGCCAGCAGCCAAGGAGGGAGGAGGGACTATGGCTACACCTTC.

The chain employs TRBV2 and TRBJ2-1, with D perhaps matching TRBD1 or TRBD2 (5 bases each). V gave up 2 bases and J gave up 3 bases, with 11 bases separating them. This CDR3 is 15 amino acids long. Germline V gives CDR1 SNHLY, CDR2 FYNNEI. The CDR3 spells CASSESGTIYNEQFF. The CDR3 coding sequence is TGTGCCAGCAGTGAATCCGGGACGATCTACAATGAGCAGTTCTTC.

This chain joins TRBV18 and TRBJ1-5, with a possible D match to TRBD1 (6 bases). Germline V gene sequence: CDR1 KGHSH, CDR2 LQKENI. The CDR3 is made up of 16 amino acids. V shed 5 bases and J shed 6 bases, with 20 bases lying between them. The CDR3 sequence: CASSGGADRPSQPQHF. The CDR3 region has the DNA TGTGCCAGCTCAGGGGGGGCAGACCGTCCCAGTCAGCCCCAGCATTTT.

The chain links TRBV13 to TRBJ2-7; 8 positions match TRBD1. V was pared by 8 bases and J by 5 bases, with 8 bases of the junction left unmatched. The germline CDR1 and CDR2 sequences are PRHDT and FYEKMQ (reference sequence). The CDR3 has 13 amino acids. Here the CDR3 reads CASRAADRDEQYF. CDR3 nucleotides: TGTGCCAGCCGAGCCGCGGACAGGGACGAGCAGTACTTC.

The V gene is TRBV7-8, the J gene TRBJ2-1, with 10 nucleotides matching TRBD2. The germline V gene has CDR1 SGHVS and CDR2 FQNEAQ. The V gene end was trimmed by 5 bases and the J gene end by 0 bases; junction bases not matched to a gene: 7. This CDR3 contains 17 residues. This CDR3 reads CASSQLAGWSSYNEQFF. CDR3 in DNA: TGTGCCAGCAGCCAACTAGCGGGGTGGAGCTCCTACAATGAGCAGTTCTTC. Full variable domain (missing parts from reference TRBV7-8 and TRBJ2-1): GAGVSQSPRYKVAKRGQDVALRCDPISGHVSLFWYQQALGQGPEFLTYFQNEAQLDKSGLPSDRFFAERPEGSVSTLKIQRTQQEDSAVYLCASSQLAGWSSYNEQFFGPGTRLTVL.

V usage is TRBV6-5 and J usage is TRBJ2-5, with D perhaps matching TRBD1 or TRBD2 (5 bases each). The germline V gene encodes CDR1 MNHEY and CDR2 SVGAGI. The V end was cut by 0 bases, the J end by 2 bases, with 13 bases between. CDR3 length: 16 amino acids. The CDR3 nucleotides read TGTGCCAGCAGTTACTCTTACGGGACCCATCAAGAGACCCAGTACTTC. Residues: CASSYSYGTHQETQYF.

The genes are TRBV7-2 and TRBJ2-3; 11 nucleotides agree with TRBD2. V was pared by 0 bases and J by 4 bases, with 0 bases of the junction left unmatched. The germline gives CDR1 SGHTA, CDR2 FQGNSA. This CDR3 is 15 amino acids long. CDR3 residues: CASSLALAGADTQYF. CDR3 nucleotide sequence: TGTGCCAGCAGCTTAGCACTAGCGGGAGCAGATACGCAGTATTTT.

This CDR3 is CASTMTGNTGELFF. The CDR3 nucleotides read TGTGCCAGCACCATGACAGGGAACACCGGGGAGCTGTTTTTT. The gene calls are TRBV2 and TRBJ2-2; D possibly corresponds to TRBD1 (6 bases). This CDR3 is built from 14 residues. In germline, CDR1 is SNHLY, CDR2 FYNNEI. V lost 7 bases, J lost 1 base, and 10 bases lay in between.

The V and J genes are TRBV28 and TRBJ1-5; 12 positions agree with TRBD1. Per the germline V gene, CDR1 is MDHEN and CDR2 is SYDVKM. V trimming: 5 bases; J trimming: 4 bases; junction bases outside the gene matches: 6. The CDR3 runs to 16 residues. In DNA, the CDR3 is TGTGCCAGCAGTAGTCCGGGACAGGGGGCAAATCAGCCCCAGCATTTT. Its translation: CASSSPGQGANQPQHF.

The chain employs TRBV7-2 and TRBJ2-7; D remains unclear. In germline, CDR1 is SGHTA, CDR2 FQGNSA. V gave up 1 base and J gave up 9 bases, with 7 bases separating them. This CDR3 is 11 amino acids long. CDR3 loop: CASSLDLRQYF. The CDR3 DNA reads TGTGCCAGCAGCTTAGATCTACGGCAGTACTTC.

J is TRBJ2-1 and V is TRBV24-1, with D uncertain. Germline V gene lookup returns CDR1 KGHDR and CDR2 SFDVKD. CDR3 length: 15 amino acids. V shed 4 bases and J shed 4 bases, with 13 bases lying between them. CDR3 DNA: TGTGCCACCAGTGACCCGGGCAGAAGATACAATGAGCAGTTCTTC. This sequence encodes CATSDPGRRYNEQFF.

The V gene is TRBV7-8, the J gene TRBJ2-2; the match to TRBD1 covers 9 bases. Germline lookup yields CDR1 SGHVS and CDR2 FQNEAQ. J lost 7 bases, V lost 5 bases, and 17 bases had no gene match. CDR3 size: 18 residues. This chain's CDR3 is CASSPTGGAYAVDGELFF. CDR3 in DNA: TGTGCCAGCAGCCCTACAGGGGGCGCTTATGCCGTGGACGGGGAGCTGTTTTTT.